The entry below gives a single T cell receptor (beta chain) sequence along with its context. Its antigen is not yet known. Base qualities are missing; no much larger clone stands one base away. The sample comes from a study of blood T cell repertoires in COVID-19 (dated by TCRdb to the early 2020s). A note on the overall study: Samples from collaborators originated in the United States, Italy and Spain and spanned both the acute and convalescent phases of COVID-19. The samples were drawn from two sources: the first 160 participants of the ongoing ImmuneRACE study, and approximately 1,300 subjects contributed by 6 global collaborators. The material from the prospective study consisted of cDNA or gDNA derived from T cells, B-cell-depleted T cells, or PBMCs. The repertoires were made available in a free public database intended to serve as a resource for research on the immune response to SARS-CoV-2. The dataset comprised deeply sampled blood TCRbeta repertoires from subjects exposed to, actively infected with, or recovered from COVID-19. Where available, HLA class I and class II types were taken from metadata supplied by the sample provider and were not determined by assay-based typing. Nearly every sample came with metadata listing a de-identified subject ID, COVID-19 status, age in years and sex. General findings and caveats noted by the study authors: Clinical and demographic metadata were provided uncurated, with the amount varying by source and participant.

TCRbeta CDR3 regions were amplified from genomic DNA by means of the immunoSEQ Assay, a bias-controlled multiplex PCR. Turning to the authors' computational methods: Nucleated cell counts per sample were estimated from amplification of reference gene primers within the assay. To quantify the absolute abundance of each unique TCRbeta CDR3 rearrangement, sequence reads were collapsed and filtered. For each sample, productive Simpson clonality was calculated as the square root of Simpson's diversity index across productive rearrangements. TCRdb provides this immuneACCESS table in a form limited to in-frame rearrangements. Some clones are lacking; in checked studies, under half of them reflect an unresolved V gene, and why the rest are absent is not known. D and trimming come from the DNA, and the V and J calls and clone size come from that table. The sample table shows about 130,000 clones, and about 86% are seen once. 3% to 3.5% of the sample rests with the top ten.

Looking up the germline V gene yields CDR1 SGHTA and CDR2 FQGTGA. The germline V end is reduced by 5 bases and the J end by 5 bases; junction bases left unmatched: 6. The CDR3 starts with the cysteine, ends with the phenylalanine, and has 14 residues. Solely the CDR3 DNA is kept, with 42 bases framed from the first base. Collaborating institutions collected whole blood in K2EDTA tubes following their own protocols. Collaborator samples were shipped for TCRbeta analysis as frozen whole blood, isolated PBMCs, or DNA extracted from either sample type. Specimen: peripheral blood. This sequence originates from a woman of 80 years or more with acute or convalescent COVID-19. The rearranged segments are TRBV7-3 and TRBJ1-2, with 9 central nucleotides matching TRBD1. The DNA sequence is TGTGCCAGCAGCCCGACAGGGGGATTATATGGCTACACCTTC. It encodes CASSPTGGLYGYTF.